The 11 T cell receptor beta chains reported below all come from one sample, sequenced in a study of cytomegalovirus exposure and HLA in healthy donors. PCR used 60 Vbeta primers and 13 Jbeta primers. The assay was immunoSEQ multiplex PCR, and TCRdb's table has in-frame clones only and misses some. The sample lists 35,000 to 40,000 clones; more than 85% were seen once. Sequenced: PBMCs. These receptors came from a woman aged 18-29 years in good health and CMV-seronegative.

The chain employs TRBV6-1 and TRBJ2-7, with TRBD1 matching 12 bases. CDR1 is MNHNS, CDR2 SASEGT, per germline. Unmatched junction bases numbered 12, after V lost 4 bases and J lost 8 bases. This CDR3 spans 16 amino acids. Here the CDR3 reads CASSGWRDRGRFQQYF. DNA for the CDR3: TGTGCCAGCAGTGGCTGGAGGGACAGGGGGCGCTTTCAGCAGTACTTC.

This clone was counted only a few times. This chain uses TRBV4-2 with TRBJ1-2; D may be TRBD1 (5 bases). Looked up from germline, CDR1 is LGHNA and CDR2 is YNFKEQ. The CDR3 sequence is 16 residues long. The V and J ends lost 3 bases and 4 bases respectively, with 18 bases between them. Here the CDR3 reads CASSQRLGQEIYGYTF. Here the CDR3 DNA reads TGTGCCAGCAGCCAGAGGTTGGGGCAGGAAATCTATGGCTACACCTTC.

The V gene is TRBV2, the J gene TRBJ2-1, with 10 bases fitting TRBD2. V trimming: 2 bases; J trimming: 6 bases; junction bases outside the gene matches: 4. The germline gives CDR1 SNHLY, CDR2 FYNNEI. The CDR3 contains 15 residues. CDR3 nucleotides: TGTGCCAGCAGTGAACTAGCGGGAGTTATCAATGAGCAGTTCTTC. It yields the protein CASSELAGVINEQFF.

Of note for this clone: At one boundary the junction diverges from the germline segment, which might be a read error. The chain links TRBV7-9 to TRBJ1-1; the D is unclear. The CDR3 contains 15 residues. Germline V lookup: CDR1 SEHNR, CDR2 FQNEAQ (reference sequence). The CDR3 spells CSSSPVGGEDTEAFF. The CDR3 DNA sequence: TGTTCCAGCAGCCCCGTAGGTGGCGAGGATACTGAAGCTTTCTTT. Together with reference TRBV7-9 and TRBJ1-1, the CDR3 gives the full variable domain: DTGVSQNPRHKITKRGQNVTFRCDPISEHNRLYWYRQTLGQGPEFLTYFQNEAQLEKSRLLSDRFSAERPKGSFSTLEIQRTEQGDSAMYLCSSSPVGGEDTEAFFGQGTRLTVV.

V usage is TRBV9 and J usage is TRBJ1-2, with D maybe TRBD1 (5 bases). The CDR3 length is 19 residues. CDR1 is SGDLS and CDR2 is YYNGEE in the germline V gene. V lost 0 bases to trimming and J lost 4 bases, with 25 bases between them. In DNA form, the CDR3 reads TGTGCCAGCAGCGTAGGTGATTCCTGGTTTGTAGGACACAGCTATGGCTACACCTTC. Its translation: CASSVGDSWFVGHSYGYTF.

V and J are TRBV5-4 and TRBJ2-1; D is undetermined. There are 15 residues in the CDR3. Trimming left V 4 bases short and J 0 bases short, with 11 bases between. Germline CDR1 reads SGHNT; CDR2 reads YYREEE (reference sequence). In DNA form, the CDR3 reads TGTGCCAGCAGCGTCGACTTGAGCTCCTACAATGAGCAGTTCTTC. It codes for CASSVDLSSYNEQFF. Full variable domain (remainder filled in from reference TRBV5-4 and TRBJ2-1): ETGVTQSPTHLIKTRGQQVTLRCSSQSGHNTVSWYQQALGQGPQFIFQYYREEENGRGNFPPRFSGLQFPNYSSELNVNALELDDSALYLCASSVDLSSYNEQFFGPGTRLTVL.

The chain uses TRBV5-1 and TRBJ1-2; D ambiguous. Germline CDR1 and CDR2: SGHRS and YFSETQ. The CDR3 is made up of 13 amino acids. The V end was cut by 3 bases, the J end by 2 bases, with 8 bases between. The CDR3 coding sequence is TGCGCCAGCAGCTACAGATCGAACTATGGCTACACCTTC. It specifies CASSYRSNYGYTF. Drawing the rest from reference TRBV5-1 and TRBJ1-2, the complete variable domain is KAGVTQTPRYLIKTRGQQVTLSCSPISGHRSVSWYQQTPGQGLQFLFEYFSETQRNKGNFPGRFSGRQFSNSRSEMNVSTLELGDSALYLCASSYRSNYGYTFGSGTRLTVV.

On this clone itself: A read error may account for a junction end that differs from germline. This sequence joins TRBV5-1 and TRBJ1-4; 9 bases are a match to TRBD1. Germline V CDR1 and CDR2: SGHRS, YFSETQ. The CDR3 is 18 residues long. DNA for the CDR3: TGCGCCAGCAGTTTGGGTAGGGGACAGGGAGCGACTAATGAAAAACTGTTTTTT. Translated, it gives CASSLGRGQGATNEKLFF.

The chain joins TRBV5-6 to TRBJ2-7, with 8 bases that match TRBD2. V dropped 0 bases and J dropped 2; count of bases not matched to a gene: 10. From germline, CDR1 is SGHDT and CDR2 YYEEEE. The CDR3 loop spans 17 amino acids. CDR3: CASSLDGLAGVTYEQYF. CDR3 DNA sequence: TGTGCCAGCAGCTTGGACGGTCTAGCGGGCGTTACCTACGAGCAGTACTTC. Together with reference TRBV5-6 and TRBJ2-7, the CDR3 gives the full variable domain: DAGVTQSPTHLIKTRGQQVTLRCSPKSGHDTVSWYQQALGQGPQFIFQYYEEEERQRGNFPDRFSGHQFPNYSSELNVNALLLGDSALYLCASSLDGLAGVTYEQYFGPGTRLTVT.

This sequence joins TRBV18 and TRBJ1-5, with 8 bases identical to TRBD1. Germline V lookup: CDR1 KGHSH, CDR2 LQKENI. V was clipped by 5 bases and J by 4 bases; unmatched bases: 7. This CDR3 region has 15 residues. Here the CDR3 DNA reads TGTGCCAGCTCAGCTTCGACAGGGGAAAATCAGCCCCAGCATTTT. It translates to CASSASTGENQPQHF.

The CDR3 region is CSASGSDEQFF. The CDR3 region has the DNA TGCAGTGCTAGCGGGAGCGATGAGCAGTTCTTC. V usage is TRBV20-1 and J usage is TRBJ2-1, with D perhaps TRBD2 (6 bases). The CDR3 length is 11 residues. Per germline, CDR1 DFQATT and CDR2 SNEGSKA (reference sequence). Trimming pared 3 bases from V and 8 bases from J, leaving 8 bases between.